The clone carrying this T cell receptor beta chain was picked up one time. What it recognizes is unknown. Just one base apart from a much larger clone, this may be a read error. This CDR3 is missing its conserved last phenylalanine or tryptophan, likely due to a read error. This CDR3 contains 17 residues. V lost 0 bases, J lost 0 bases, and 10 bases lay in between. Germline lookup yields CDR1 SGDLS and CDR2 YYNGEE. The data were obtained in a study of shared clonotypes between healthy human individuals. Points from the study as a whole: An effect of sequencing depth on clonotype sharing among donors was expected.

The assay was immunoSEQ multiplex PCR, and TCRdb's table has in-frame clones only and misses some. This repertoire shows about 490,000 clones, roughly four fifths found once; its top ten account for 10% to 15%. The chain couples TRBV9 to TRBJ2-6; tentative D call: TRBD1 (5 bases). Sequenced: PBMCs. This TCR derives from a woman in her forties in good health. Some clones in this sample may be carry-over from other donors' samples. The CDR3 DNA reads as TGTGCCAGCAGCGTAGGACAGCTCAACTCTGGGGCCAACGTCCTGACTCTC. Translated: CASSVGQLNSGANVLTL.